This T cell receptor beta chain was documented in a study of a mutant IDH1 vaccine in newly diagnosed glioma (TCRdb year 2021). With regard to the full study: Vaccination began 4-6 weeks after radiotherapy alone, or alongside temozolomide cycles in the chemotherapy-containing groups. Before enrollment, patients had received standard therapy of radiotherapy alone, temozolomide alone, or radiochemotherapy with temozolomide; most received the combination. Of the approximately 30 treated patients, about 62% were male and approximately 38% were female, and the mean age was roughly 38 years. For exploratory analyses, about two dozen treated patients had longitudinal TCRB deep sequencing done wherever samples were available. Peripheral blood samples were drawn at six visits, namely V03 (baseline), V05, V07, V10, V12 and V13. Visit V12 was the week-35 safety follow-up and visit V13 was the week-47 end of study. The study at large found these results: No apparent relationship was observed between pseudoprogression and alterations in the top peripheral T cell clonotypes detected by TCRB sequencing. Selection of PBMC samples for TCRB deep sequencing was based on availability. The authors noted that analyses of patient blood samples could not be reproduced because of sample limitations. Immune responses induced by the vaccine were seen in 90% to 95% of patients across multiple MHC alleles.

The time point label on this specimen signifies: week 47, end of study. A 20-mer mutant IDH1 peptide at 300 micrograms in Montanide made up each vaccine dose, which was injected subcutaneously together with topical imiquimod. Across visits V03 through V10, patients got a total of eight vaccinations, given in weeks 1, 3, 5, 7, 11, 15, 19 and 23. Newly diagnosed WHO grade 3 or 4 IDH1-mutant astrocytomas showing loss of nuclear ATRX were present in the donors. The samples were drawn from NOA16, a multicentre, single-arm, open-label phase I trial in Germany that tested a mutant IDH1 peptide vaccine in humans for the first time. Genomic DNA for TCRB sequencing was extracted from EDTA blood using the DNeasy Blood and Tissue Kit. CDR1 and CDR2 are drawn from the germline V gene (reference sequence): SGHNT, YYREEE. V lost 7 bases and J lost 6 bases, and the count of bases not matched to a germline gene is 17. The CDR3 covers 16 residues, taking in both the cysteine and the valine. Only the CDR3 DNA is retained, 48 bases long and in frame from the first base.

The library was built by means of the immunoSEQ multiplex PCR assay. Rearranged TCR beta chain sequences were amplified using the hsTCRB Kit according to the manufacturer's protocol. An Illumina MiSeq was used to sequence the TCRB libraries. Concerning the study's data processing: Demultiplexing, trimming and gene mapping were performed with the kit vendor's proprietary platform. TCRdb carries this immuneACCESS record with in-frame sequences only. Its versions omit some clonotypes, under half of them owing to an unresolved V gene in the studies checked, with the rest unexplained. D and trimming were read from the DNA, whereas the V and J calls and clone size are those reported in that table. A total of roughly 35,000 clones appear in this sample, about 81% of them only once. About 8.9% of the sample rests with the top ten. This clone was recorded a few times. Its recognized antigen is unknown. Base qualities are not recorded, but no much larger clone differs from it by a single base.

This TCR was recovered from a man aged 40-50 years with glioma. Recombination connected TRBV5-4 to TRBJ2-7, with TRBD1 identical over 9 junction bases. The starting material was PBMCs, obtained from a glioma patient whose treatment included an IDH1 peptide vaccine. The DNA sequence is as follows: TGTGCCAGCGTACCGCAAATTCCGGGACAGGGATGCGAGCAGTACGTC. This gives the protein CASVPQIPGQGCEQYV.